This T cell receptor (beta chain) was sequenced in a study of blood T cell repertoires in COVID-19. This CDR3 comprises 16 residues. Germline lookup yields CDR1 MNHEY and CDR2 SVGEGT. V lost 2 bases and J lost 5; bases outside the gene matches: 11. In the source study's methods: Researchers report that nucleated cell counts were estimated from reference gene primer amplification. TCRdb's copy holds only in-frame clones and misses some; the assay was immunoSEQ multiplex PCR. V, J and clone size reflect that table, while D and trimming were determined from the DNA. Of approximately 140,000 clones in the sample, approximately 84% are singletons; the top ten hold 8% to 10%.

Sequencing used peripheral blood. The rearrangement links TRBV6-2 or TRBV6-3 to TRBJ2-7, with 8 positions matching TRBD2. This TCR derives from a woman at least 80 years old in a cohort sampled during active or convalescent COVID-19. Written as DNA, the CDR3 is TGTGCCAGCAGTTACAGCATGGGCGGGGGGATCGACGAGCAGTACTTC. It encodes CASSYSMGGGIDEQYF.